A single T cell receptor beta chain is shown here with its context. Its antigen is still unknown. The CDR3 contains 14 residues. Trimming pared 5 bases from V and 2 bases from J, leaving 12 bases between. Per germline, CDR1 MDHEN and CDR2 SYDVKM. These data originate in a study of OX40 agonist ivuxolimab in advanced cancers. Study-wide points: There were also nonresponders showing low normalized T-cell clonal expansion. Dose levels from 0.1 to 3.0 mg/kg saw CD4+ and CD8+ blood T cells expand clonally by week 6. Among T cells, CD8+ cells averaged more expanded clones than CD4+ cells.

Data came from immunoSEQ multiplex PCR; TCRdb stores just in-frame clones and leaves some out. The data contain around 77,000 clones, approximately 92% of them seen just once; the ten biggest clones take up more than 4%. This chain links TRBV28 with TRBJ1-1; possibly TRBD1 for D (5 bases). The source of this sequence is an adult with an advanced solid tumor such as melanoma, head and neck, liver or kidney cancer. The sample was CD4+ or CD8+ T cells sorted from blood, taken in a trial of the OX40 agonist ivuxolimab. The CDR3 nucleotides read TGTGCCAGCAGTCCCGGGACGGCAAACACTGAAGCTTTCTTT. It translates to CASSPGTANTEAFF.